The text below deals with one T cell receptor (beta chain). What it recognizes is unknown. This record comes from a study of OX40 agonist ivuxolimab in advanced cancers. About the study: Three dose-escalation patients had partial responses: one with hepatocellular carcinoma and two with cutaneous melanoma.

Clones were sequenced by immunoSEQ multiplex PCR, and TCRdb holds only the in-frame ones, with some missing. The sample has 100,000 to 150,000 clones; just under 95% are singletons. The germline V gene has CDR1 MNHNS and CDR2 SASEGT. The CDR3 has 14 residues. V lost 10 bases and J 2 bases, leaving 17 bases between the germline ends. Findings of the study overall: Clonal expansion by week 6 occurred in CD4+ and CD8+ blood T cells (at 0.1 to 3.0 mg/kg). It was not determined which antigens were specifically recognized by the peripheral T cells that had undergone clonal expansion. In CD8+ T cells, expanded clones were on average more numerous than in CD4+.

Sequencing used CD4+ or CD8+ T cells sorted from blood, obtained in a trial of the OX40 agonist ivuxolimab. The rearrangement links TRBV6-1 to TRBJ2-5; maybe TRBD2 (5 bases). The receptor comes from an adult with an advanced solid tumor such as melanoma, head and neck, liver or kidney cancer. CDR3 residues: CATTFAGEQETQYF. The CDR3 DNA reads as TGTGCCACCACCTTTGCCGGGGAACAAGAGACCCAGTACTTC.